This T cell receptor (beta chain) was recovered during a study of early T cells in non-severe SARS-CoV-2 infection. In the study overall: Sequencing targeted bulk RNA from unsorted whole blood, leaving chains unpaired.

The V end was cut by 2 bases, the J end by 1 base, with 17 bases between. The germline gives CDR1 MDHEN, CDR2 SYDVKM. The CDR3 sequence is 17 residues long. Separate cDNA molecules each had unique molecular identifiers attached to them. Each CDR3 protein is one row after TCRdb ran MiXCR on the 5' RACE reads. Found here are about 84,000 distinct CDR3 sequences, about 12% of them singletons; the top ten hold roughly 2.6%. The sequencing input was whole blood. This chain uses TRBV28 with TRBJ1-1, with D unresolved. This clonotype was obtained from an adult who was a healthcare worker with PCR-confirmed SARS-CoV-2 infection or an uninfected control (not recorded which). The CDR3 DNA reads as TGTGCCAGCAGTTTAGTACCAATAGGCGGACCGAACACTGAAGCTTTCTTT. Amino acids: CASSLVPIGGPNTEAFF. Filled out from reference TRBV28 and TRBJ1-1, the complete variable domain reads DVKVTQSSRYLVKRTGEKVFLECVQDMDHENMFWYRQDPGLGLRLIYFSYDVKMKEKGDIPEGYSVSREKKERFSLILESASTNQTSMYLCASSLVPIGGPNTEAFFGQGTRLTVV.